These 18 T cell receptor beta chains were all obtained from the same sample, sequenced in a study of blood T cell repertoires in COVID-19. TCRdb's table, derived via immunoSEQ multiplex PCR, lists solely in-frame clones and lacks some. The sample lists about 250,000 clones, roughly 85% occurring once. The sequencing sample was made of PBMCs or T cells enriched from blood (not recorded which). The receptors were gathered from a woman aged 40 to 55 who had been exposed to COVID-19.

The rearrangement links TRBV5-1 to TRBJ2-5; possibly TRBD2 for D (6 bases). The CDR3 has 13 amino acids. Between the trimmed V and J ends, which lost 4 bases and 1 base, there was a span of 8 bases. Germline CDR1 SGHRS, CDR2 YFSETQ. CDR3 amino acids: CASSLSGQETQYF. Written as DNA, the CDR3 is TGCGCCAGCAGCCTTAGCGGCCAAGAGACCCAGTACTTC.

This clone was picked up a small number of times. As DNA, the CDR3 is TGTGCCAGCAGTTTACCAGGCCTCAATCAGCCCCAGCATTTT. Encoded protein: CASSLPGLNQPQHF. The chain employs TRBV28 and TRBJ1-5; D unresolved. V lost 2 bases, J lost 3 bases, and 8 bases lay in between. From germline, CDR1 is MDHEN and CDR2 SYDVKM. The CDR3 contains 14 residues.

The V and J genes are TRBV5-5 and TRBJ2-5; TRBD1 matches at 12 bases. Trimming at V came to 0 bases and at J to 5 bases, leaving 11 bases not matched to a gene. CDR3 size: 18 residues. Germline V lookup: CDR1 SGHKS, CDR2 YYEKEE (reference sequence). The CDR3 DNA follows: TGTGCCAGCAGCTTGGGGGACAGGGGGCTCCTTAGCGGGGAGACCCAGTACTTC. Its translation: CASSLGDRGLLSGETQYF.

The chain couples TRBV6-5 to TRBJ1-2; D remains ambiguous. The CDR3 runs 14 residues. Looked up from germline, CDR1 is MNHEY and CDR2 is SVGAGI. V gave up 7 bases and J gave up 1 base, with 13 bases separating them. The chain's CDR3 is CASTGTSYNYGYTF. The DNA of the CDR3 is TGTGCCAGCACGGGAACTAGTTATAACTATGGCTACACCTTC.

J is TRBJ2-3 and V is TRBV5-1; D is unclear. V lost 0 bases and J 3 bases, leaving 11 bases between the germline ends. This CDR3 contains 15 residues. CDR1 and CDR2 from the germline V gene are SGHRS and YFSETQ. CDR3 region: CASSLDGGVTDTQYF. The CDR3 DNA follows: TGCGCCAGCAGCTTGGACGGCGGTGTGACAGATACGCAGTATTTT.

V is TRBV9 and J is TRBJ1-6; D is unclear. This CDR3 is 15 amino acids long. V gave up 2 bases and J gave up 10 bases, with 16 bases separating them. Germline CDR1 SGDLS, CDR2 YYNGEE. The CDR3 nucleotides are TGTGCCAGCAGCGTGGATGGCGGTACGGGGTCACCCCTCCACTTT. Its translation: CASSVDGGTGSPLHF.

The gene calls are TRBV19 and TRBJ2-1; 12 bases are a match to TRBD2. Germline trimming cut 7 bases from V and 4 bases from J; bases unmatched to any gene: 5. Germline CDR1 reads LNHDA; CDR2 reads SQIVND (reference sequence). The CDR3 covers 15 residues. The CDR3 reads CASTRLAGVYNEQFF. The CDR3 DNA reads TGTGCCAGTACTCGACTAGCGGGGGTATACAATGAGCAGTTCTTC.

The V gene is TRBV5-1, the J gene TRBJ1-1; 10 nucleotides agree with TRBD1. Per the germline V gene, CDR1 is SGHRS and CDR2 is YFSETQ. Losses at the gene ends were 4 bases for V and 1 base for J; bases not matched to a gene: 7. The CDR3 sequence is 16 residues long. CDR3 protein: CASSKRQGAENTEAFF. CDR3 coding DNA: TGCGCCAGCAGCAAGCGACAGGGGGCAGAGAACACTGAAGCTTTCTTT.

This clone was recorded a few times. This chain connects TRBV3-1 (or the pseudogene TRBV3-2) to TRBJ2-1; 9 bases align to TRBD2. Germline V gene data show CDR1 as LGHDT and CDR2 as YNNKEL (reference sequence). The V gene end was trimmed by 0 bases and the J gene end by 12 bases; junction bases not matched to a gene: 6. The CDR3 has 14 amino acids. The CDR3 loop reads CASSQDWGSGGQFF. The CDR3 DNA follows: TGTGCCAGCAGCCAAGATTGGGGTAGCGGGGGGCAGTTCTTC.

This sequence joins TRBV2 and TRBJ2-7; 13 bases agree with TRBD2. This CDR3 is 17 amino acids long. Germline V gene sequence: CDR1 SNHLY, CDR2 FYNNEI. V trimming: 2 bases; J trimming: 0 bases; junction bases outside the gene matches: 4. The CDR3 region has the DNA TGTGCCAGCAGTGAATCACTAGCGGGGGGGACCTCCTACGAGCAGTACTTC. This codes for CASSESLAGGTSYEQYF.

This chain connects TRBV7-3 to TRBJ1-6, with a possible D match to TRBD1 (5 bases). Germline V gene sequence: CDR1 SGHTA, CDR2 FQGTGA. The CDR3 is made up of 14 amino acids. V was pared by 2 bases and J by 8 bases, with 10 bases between. Written as DNA, the CDR3 is TGTGCCAGCAGCTTATCAGGGAAGGATTCACCCCTCCACTTT. This translates into CASSLSGKDSPLHF.

The V and J genes are TRBV11-2 and TRBJ1-2, with D possibly being TRBD1 (6 bases). The CDR3 has 17 residues. From germline, CDR1 is SGHAT and CDR2 FQNNGV. V was clipped by 4 bases and J by 0 bases, with 18 bases between them. The DNA of the CDR3 is TGTGCCAGCAGCTCAGAGGGGAGGGACAAAGCTAACTATGGCTACACCTTC. Its protein product is CASSSEGRDKANYGYTF.

This chain connects TRBV7-2 to TRBJ2-5, with 10 positions matching TRBD2. V gave up 5 bases and J gave up 0 bases; unmatched junction bases: 3. Germline V CDR1 and CDR2: SGHTA, FQGNSA. This CDR3 region has 15 residues. CDR3 region: CASSPSGGYQETQYF. The CDR3 DNA reads TGTGCCAGCAGCCCTAGCGGGGGTTACCAAGAGACCCAGTACTTC.

The V and J genes are TRBV6-5 and TRBJ2-7; 11 nucleotides align to TRBD2. Germline V gives CDR1 MNHEY, CDR2 SVGAGI. V lost 6 bases, J lost 3 bases, and 7 bases stayed unmatched. The CDR3 covers 15 residues. CDR3 residues: CASRPTSGGFYEQYF. The CDR3 nucleotides read TGTGCCAGCAGACCAACTAGCGGGGGTTTCTACGAGCAGTACTTC.

The CDR3 bases are TGTGCCAGCAGTTTAGTAGGGGGCGGCGGTGAAGCTTTCTTT. Encoded protein: CASSLVGGGGEAFF. The chain uses TRBV28 and TRBJ1-1; 7 bases map to TRBD1. The CDR3 is made up of 14 amino acids. The J segment lost 7 bases and the V segment lost 2 bases, leaving 7 bases of the junction unmatched. Per germline, CDR1 MDHEN and CDR2 SYDVKM. The whole variable domain, filled in from reference TRBV28 and TRBJ1-1, reads DVKVTQSSRYLVKRTGEKVFLECVQDMDHENMFWYRQDPGLGLRLIYFSYDVKMKEKGDIPEGYSVSREKKERFSLILESASTNQTSMYLCASSLVGGGGEAFFGQGTRLTVV.

The V call is TRBV19, the J call TRBJ2-1; D is ambiguous. The CDR3 sequence is 16 residues long. Per the germline V gene, CDR1 is LNHDA and CDR2 is SQIVND (reference sequence). Trimming shortened V by 1 base and J by 0 bases, and 10 bases separated the two germline ends. CDR3 bases: TGTGCCAGTAGTATAGGCCCAGGATACTCCTACAATGAGCAGTTCTTC. Residues: CASSIGPGYSYNEQFF. Looking up the rest from reference TRBV19 and TRBJ2-1 gives the full variable domain: DGGITQSPKYLFRKEGQNVTLSCEQNLNHDAMYWYRQDPGQGLRLIYYSQIVNDFQKGDIAEGYSVSREKKESFPLTVTSAQKNPTAFYLCASSIGPGYSYNEQFFGPGTRLTVL.

This chain links TRBV7-9 with TRBJ1-1; maybe TRBD1 (6 bases). There are 13 residues in the CDR3. The V end was cut by 1 base, the J end by 4 bases, with 7 bases between. Germline CDR1 is SEHNR and CDR2 is FQNEAQ (reference sequence). CDR3 bases: TGTGCCAGCAGCTTAGAAGGGGGCACTGAAGCTTTCTTT. Translated: CASSLEGGTEAFF.

This rearrangement joins TRBV4-3 to TRBJ1-5; 9 bases are a match to TRBD1. Germline values: CDR1 LGHNA, CDR2 YSLEER. The CDR3 sequence is 18 residues long. Germline trimming cut 0 bases from V and 1 base from J; bases unmatched to any gene: 7. The CDR3 DNA reads TGCGCCAGCAGCCAAGAGTGGACAGGGGTGGGGAGCAATCAGCCCCAGCATTTT. Its protein is CASSQEWTGVGSNQPQHF.